A selection of T cell receptor beta chains follows, all from one sample in a study of shared T cell receptors in the human thymus. Sequencing used immunoSEQ multiplex PCR; TCRdb keeps in-frame clones, though not all of them. This sample has hundreds of thousands of clones, with over 75% found just once. These sequences were also reported in another study, on human thymus T cells.

Specimen: thymocytes. These receptors were obtained from a boy in the first two years of life with a congenital heart defect. The CDR3 runs from the conserved cysteine through the conserved F or W. A D gene is named only where the DNA matches it firmly. Expanded clones get a size class; other rows say once, few or many, or leave the size out.

v_gene: TRBV19; abundance: -; d_gene: -; j_gene: TRBJ2-2; len: 16; CDR3aa: CASEPGAGPNTGELFF; CDR3nt: TGTGCCAGCGAGCCGGGCGCGGGACCTAACACCGGGGAGCTGTTTTTT
v_gene: TRBV7-9; abundance: -; d_gene: TRBD1; j_gene: TRBJ1-5; len: 14; CDR3aa: CASSLRGGDQPQHF; CDR3nt: TGTGCCAGCAGCTTACGAGGGGGCGATCAGCCCCAGCATTTT
v_gene: TRBV4-3; abundance: -; d_gene: TRBD1; j_gene: TRBJ2-1; len: 21; CDR3aa: CASSQDPTGATVPSSYNEQFF; CDR3nt: TGCGCCAGCAGCCAAGACCCGACAGGGGCCACTGTCCCGAGCTCCTACAATGAGCAGTTCTTC
v_gene: TRBV11-3; abundance: -; d_gene: TRBD2; j_gene: TRBJ2-4; len: 18; CDR3aa: CASSLELAGVVAKNIQYF; CDR3nt: TGTGCCAGCAGCTTAGAGCTAGCGGGAGTGGTAGCCAAAAACATTCAGTACTTC
v_gene: TRBV4-1; abundance: -; d_gene: TRBD1; j_gene: TRBJ1-5; len: 17; CDR3aa: CASSQDGTGALNQPQHF; CDR3nt: TGCGCCAGCAGCCAAGATGGGACAGGGGCCCTCAATCAGCCCCAGCATTTT
v_gene: TRBV28; abundance: -; d_gene: -; j_gene: TRBJ2-7; len: 13; CDR3aa: CASRVRLEVEQYF; CDR3nt: TGTGCCAGCAGGGTTAGGCTAGAGGTCGAGCAGTACTTC
v_gene: TRBV19; abundance: -; d_gene: TRBD1; j_gene: TRBJ2-1; len: 13; CDR3aa: CASRTGPGQGAFF; CDR3nt: TGTGCCAGTAGAACCGGACCGGGACAGGGGGCTTTCTTC
v_gene: TRBV4-1; abundance: -; d_gene: TRBD1; j_gene: TRBJ2-2; len: 17; CDR3aa: CASSPGRGTGFPGELFF; CDR3nt: TGCGCCAGCAGCCCGGGGCGAGGGACAGGGTTCCCCGGGGAGCTGTTTTTT
v_gene: TRBV9; abundance: -; d_gene: TRBD2; j_gene: TRBJ2-1; len: 16; CDR3aa: CASSVVGTSGPNEQFF; CDR3nt: TGTGCCAGCAGCGTAGTAGGGACTAGCGGTCCCAATGAGCAGTTCTTC
v_gene: TRBV10-3; abundance: few; d_gene: TRBD2; j_gene: TRBJ2-1; len: 16; CDR3aa: CAISNAGDLSYNEQFF; CDR3nt: TGTGCCATCAGTAATGCGGGGGACTTATCTTACAATGAGCAGTTCTTC
v_gene: TRBV15; abundance: -; d_gene: -; j_gene: TRBJ1-5; len: 14; CDR3aa: CATSRVLLNQPQHF; CDR3nt: TGTGCCACCAGCAGGGTACTTCTCAATCAGCCCCAGCATTTT
v_gene: TRBV11-2; abundance: -; d_gene: -; j_gene: TRBJ2-2; len: 17; CDR3aa: CASSLKMGESNTGELFF; CDR3nt: TGTGCCAGCAGCCTCAAGATGGGCGAGTCCAACACCGGGGAGCTGTTTTTT
v_gene: TRBV25-1; abundance: -; d_gene: -; j_gene: TRBJ1-5; len: 12; CDR3aa: CASSEADQPQHF; CDR3nt: TGTGCCAGCAGTGAGGCTGATCAGCCCCAGCATTTT
v_gene: TRBV30; abundance: -; d_gene: TRBD2; j_gene: TRBJ2-7; len: 17; CDR3aa: CAWSSPGLAGGAYEQYF; CDR3nt: TGTGCCTGGAGCTCCCCGGGACTAGCGGGAGGGGCCTACGAGCAGTACTTC
v_gene: TRBV13; abundance: -; d_gene: -; j_gene: TRBJ2-7; len: 12; CDR3aa: CASSYQGSEQYF; CDR3nt: TGTGCCAGCAGCTACCAGGGTTCCGAGCAGTACTTC
v_gene: TRBV30; abundance: once; d_gene: -; j_gene: TRBJ2-1; len: 15; CDR3aa: CAWSVVPSRYNEQFF; CDR3nt: TGTGCCTGGAGTGTAGTTCCTAGCCGTTACAATGAGCAGTTCTTC
v_gene: TRBV19; abundance: -; d_gene: TRBD1; j_gene: TRBJ1-1; len: 15; CDR3aa: CASSARQGYLTEAFF; CDR3nt: TGTGCCAGTAGTGCCCGACAGGGGTATCTCACTGAAGCTTTCTTT
v_gene: TRBV5-1; abundance: -; d_gene: TRBD2; j_gene: TRBJ2-1; len: 15; CDR3aa: CASSIGLAGSDEQFF; CDR3nt: TGCGCCAGCAGCATCGGACTAGCCGGCAGCGATGAGCAGTTCTTC
v_gene: TRBV7-9; abundance: -; d_gene: -; j_gene: TRBJ1-4; len: 17; CDR3aa: CASSSTESWDINEKLFF; CDR3nt: TGTGCCAGCAGCTCGACAGAGTCGTGGGACATTAATGAAAAACTGTTTTTT
v_gene: TRBV29-1; abundance: -; d_gene: -; j_gene: TRBJ2-2; len: 13; CDR3aa: CSVPGLTTGELFF; CDR3nt: TGCAGCGTCCCGGGACTCACTACCGGGGAGCTGTTTTTT
v_gene: TRBV6-4; abundance: few; d_gene: TRBD1; j_gene: TRBJ2-2; len: 15; CDR3aa: CASSPGTENTGELFF; CDR3nt: TGTGCCAGCAGTCCCGGGACAGAGAACACCGGGGAGCTGTTTTTT
v_gene: TRBV5-1; abundance: -; d_gene: -; j_gene: TRBJ1-2; len: 14; CDR3aa: CASSLGTGYYGYPF; CDR3nt: TGCGCCAGCAGCTTGGGAACAGGGTACTATGGCTACCCCTTC
v_gene: TRBV7-2; abundance: -; d_gene: -; j_gene: TRBJ2-2; len: 15; CDR3aa: CASSLGSPNTGELFF; CDR3nt: TGTGCCAGCAGCTTAGGGAGTCCTAACACCGGGGAGCTGTTTTTT
v_gene: TRBV11-2; abundance: -; d_gene: -; j_gene: TRBJ2-7; len: 12; CDR3aa: CASSFRAYEQYF; CDR3nt: TGTGCCAGCAGCTTCCGGGCCTACGAGCAGTACTTC
v_gene: TRBV6-1; abundance: -; d_gene: -; j_gene: TRBJ1-5; len: 17; CDR3aa: CASSAPNREGRNQPQHF; CDR3nt: TGTGCCAGCAGTGCTCCCAACAGGGAAGGGCGCAATCAGCCCCAGCATTTT
v_gene: TRBV18; abundance: -; d_gene: -; j_gene: TRBJ1-4; len: 14; CDR3aa: CASSDGARREKLFF; CDR3nt: TGTGCCAGCTCAGATGGGGCACGACGTGAAAAACTGTTTTTT
v_gene: TRBV28; abundance: -; d_gene: -; j_gene: TRBJ1-3; len: 16; CDR3aa: CASRPRRTRAGNTIYF; CDR3nt: TGTGCCAGCAGGCCACGACGGACTAGAGCTGGAAACACCATATATTTT
v_gene: TRBV11-3; abundance: once; d_gene: -; j_gene: TRBJ2-7; len: 12; CDR3aa: CASSLGGRLEYF; CDR3nt: TGTGCCAGCAGCTTAGGTGGGAGGCTAGAGTACTTC
v_gene: TRBV30; abundance: -; d_gene: -; j_gene: TRBJ1-2; len: 16; CDR3aa: CAWSVRRQQNLGGYTF; CDR3nt: TGTGCCTGGAGTGTACGGCGACAGCAAAACCTGGGGGGCTACACCTTC
v_gene: TRBV11-2; abundance: -; d_gene: -; j_gene: TRBJ2-4; len: 13; CDR3aa: CASSPPGRNIQYF; CDR3nt: TGTGCCAGCAGCCCGCCGGGTCGGAACATTCAGTACTTC
v_gene: TRBV19; abundance: -; d_gene: -; j_gene: TRBJ2-3; len: 15; CDR3aa: CASSMRGLGTDTQYF; CDR3nt: TGTGCCAGTAGTATGAGAGGGCTGGGCACAGATACGCAGTATTTT
v_gene: TRBV27; abundance: once; d_gene: -; j_gene: TRBJ1-5; len: 16; CDR3aa: CASSKQGLTGNQPQHF; CDR3nt: TGTGCCAGCAGTAAACAGGGTCTGACGGGCAATCAGCCCCAGCATTTT
v_gene: TRBV6-1; abundance: -; d_gene: TRBD2; j_gene: TRBJ2-7; len: 14; CDR3aa: CASSLAGGPYEQYF; CDR3nt: TGTGCCAGCAGTCTAGCGGGAGGGCCCTACGAGCAGTACTTC
v_gene: TRBV4-3; abundance: -; d_gene: TRBD2; j_gene: TRBJ2-1; len: 15; CDR3aa: CASSSAREGDHEQFF; CDR3nt: TGCGCCAGCAGTTCAGCGAGGGAGGGTGATCATGAGCAGTTCTTC
v_gene: TRBV5-1; abundance: -; d_gene: -; j_gene: TRBJ2-3; len: 15; CDR3aa: CASSLITGGLDTQYF; CDR3nt: TGCGCCAGCAGCTTGATAACAGGTGGATTAGATACGCAGTATTTT